This TCR beta chain was documented in a study of blood T cell repertoires in COVID-19 (dated by TCRdb to about 2020). Looking at the study overall: The collaborator samples originated in the United States, Italy and Spain and spanned the acute and convalescent phases of COVID-19. The sample metadata nearly always contained a de-identified subject ID, COVID-19 status, age in years and sex. The material from the prospective study consisted of cDNA or gDNA derived from T cells, B-cell-depleted T cells, or PBMCs. Where HLA class I and class II types were available, the types were taken from metadata supplied by the sample provider, not from assay-based typing. Deeply sampled blood TCRbeta repertoires from subjects exposed to, actively infected with, or recovered from COVID-19 were included in the dataset. A freely available public database, intended as a resource for researchers studying the immune response to SARS-CoV-2, is where the repertoires were released. Samples were obtained from the ongoing ImmuneRACE study (first 160 participants) and from some 1,200 subjects provided by 6 global collaborators. Here is what the overall study found, with its caveats: How much clinical and demographic metadata was included differed by source and by participant, and the metadata was provided uncurated.

The CDR3 measures 12 amino acids from cysteine to phenylalanine. Only CDR3 DNA remains: 36 bases, in frame from the first base. From the germline V gene (reference sequence), CDR1 is LGHDT and CDR2 is YNNKEL. V gives up 6 bases and J gives up 2 bases, and the segment between their germline ends measures 5 bases. A note on this clone: No cognate antigen has been identified for it. It has no much larger one-base neighbor in the sample; base qualities were not kept.

In the prospective study, participants were roughly 18 to 100 years old, resided in about 25 geographic areas of the United States, and were enrolled through a virtual design. In the prospective study, participants were assigned to cohorts based on the clinical history participants reported in a screening survey and a study questionnaire. Exposed participants had been in contact with someone with a PCR-confirmed or clinician-diagnosed COVID-19 case within 2 weeks of study entry. Mobile phlebotomists in the prospective study collected whole blood, serum and a nasopharyngeal or oropharyngeal swab from every participant. Additional blood draws and questionnaires over an approximately two-month period could optionally be provided by prospective study participants. Prospective study blood samples were shipped either frozen or at room temperature before DNA extraction. The immunoSEQ Assay, a bias-controlled multiplex PCR, was used to amplify TCRbeta CDR3 regions from genomic DNA. In the authors' own workflow: Within the assay, amplification of reference gene primers was used to estimate how many nucleated cells each sample contained. To quantify the absolute abundance of each unique TCRbeta CDR3 rearrangement, sequence reads were collapsed and filtered. For each sample, productive Simpson clonality was calculated as the square root of Simpson's diversity index across productive rearrangements. TCRdb's version of the immuneACCESS table is confined to in-frame rearrangements and falls short of the full clone set. An unresolved V gene accounts for under half of the shortfall where checked; the remainder is of unknown origin. The DNA gave D and trimming, while V, J and clone size come from that table. Here the sample has about 320,000 clones; about 85% occur a single time. 1.5% to 2% of the sample belongs to the ten largest clones.

The sequenced sample was PBMCs or T cells enriched from blood (not recorded which). Rearrangement joined TRBV3-1 (or the pseudogene TRBV3-2) to TRBJ1-5; the D gene is not confidently resolved. The sequence derives from a woman aged 30 to 39 who had been exposed to COVID-19. The nucleotides are TGTGCCAGCAGTTCTGGCAATCAGCCCCAGCATTTT. This is translated as CASSSGNQPQHF.